This T cell receptor (beta chain) came from a study of blood T cell repertoires in COVID-19. Study-wide context: PBMCs, B-cell-depleted T cells, or T cells were the source of the cDNA or gDNA that made up the material.

Only one count was recorded for this clone. This CDR3 contains 14 residues. CDR1 is SGHNT, CDR2 YENEEA, per germline. V dropped 4 bases and J dropped 8; count of bases not matched to a gene: 7. In the original analysis: Reference gene primer amplification in the assay estimated nucleated cell counts. Some clones are missing from TCRdb's copy, which holds only in-frame ones; the method was immunoSEQ multiplex PCR. V and J calls and clone size follow that table, whereas D and trimming were derived from the DNA. The sample carries approximately 220,000 clones, over 70% recorded once. What was sequenced was peripheral blood. This chain links TRBV11-3 with TRBJ2-1, with 8 bases that match TRBD1. The clonotype comes from a woman at least 80 years old with acute or convalescent COVID-19. As DNA, the CDR3 is TGTGCCAGCAGCTCGAAAGAGACAGGGGATGAGCAGTTCTTC. This translates into CASSSKETGDEQFF.